Listed below are T cell receptor beta chains from one sample, sequenced in a study of cytomegalovirus exposure and HLA in healthy donors. Profiled with immunoSEQ multiplex PCR; TCRdb holds only in-frame clones, not every one. Among fewer than 200,000 clones, more than 75% were seen once, and the ten largest hold 7.2%. The sequencing input was PBMCs. The receptors come from a man aged 25 to 45 in good health and CMV-seropositive. Both conserved end residues are part of each CDR3. D genes are given only for firm matches. Only some rows state a clone size, as once, few, many or a class for expanded clones.

V	D	size	J	DNA	CDR3
TRBV4-3	TRBD1	-	TRBJ2-3	TGCGCCAGCAGCCAAGAAAGACTGGGACAGGGTTTTACAGATACGCAGTATTTT	CASSQERLGQGFTDTQYF
TRBV19	-	-	TRBJ2-3	TGTGCCAGTAGTCGGGGCGTAAACACAGATACGCAGTATTTT	CASSRGVNTDTQYF
TRBV7-3	-	-	TRBJ1-2	TGTGCCAGCAGCACCGTGGCAGGAGATGGCTACACCTTC	CASSTVAGDGYTF
TRBV9	-	-	TRBJ2-3	TGTGCCAGCAGCTACAGCACAGATACGCAGTATTTT	CASSYSTDTQYF
TRBV28	TRBD1	once	TRBJ1-2	TGTGCCAGCAGCCTTATTGAGGGGGCGCTGCTCCATGGCTACACCTTC	CASSLIEGALLHGYTF
TRBV4-1	-	-	TRBJ2-1	TGCGCCAGCAGCCAAGAGCGAGAACCTGAGCAGTTCTTC	CASSQEREPEQFF
TRBV2	-	once	TRBJ2-7	TGTGCCAGCACCGGGGGCAGGCACGAGCAGTACTTC	CASTGGRHEQYF
TRBV19	-	-	TRBJ2-7	TGTGCCAGTAGTATCCACAACTACGAGCAGTACTTC	CASSIHNYEQYF
TRBV11-3	-	-	TRBJ2-7	TGTGCCAGCAGCTTACCTAGGTGGGGGGACAACTCCTACGAGCAGTACTTC	CASSLPRWGDNSYEQYF
TRBV5-1	TRBD1	-	TRBJ1-4	TGCGCCAGCAGCTCCGGACAGGGGGCATTTGAAAAACTGTTTTTT	CASSSGQGAFEKLFF
TRBV6-5	-	-	TRBJ2-2	TGTGCCAGCAGTTACGGCGTTAACACCGGGGAGCTGTTTTTT	CASSYGVNTGELFF
TRBV13	-	-	TRBJ2-2	TGTGCCAGCAGCTTAGGTATCGGCCGACCCGCCGGGGAGCTGTTTTTT	CASSLGIGRPAGELFF
TRBV9	-	-	TRBJ2-5	TGTGCCAGCAGCGTAGCTGGGAGAGAGACCCAGTACTTC	CASSVAGRETQYF
TRBV19	-	-	TRBJ2-3	TGTGCCAGTATGGACAGAGCCGCTACAGATACGCAGTATTTT	CASMDRAATDTQYF
TRBV27	TRBD1	-	TRBJ2-7	TGTGCCAGCAGTTTAACACAGGGGACACCTTACGAGCAGTACTTC	CASSLTQGTPYEQYF
TRBV5-4	-	-	TRBJ2-7	TGTGCCAGCAGCTTGGACAGAGTCTACGAGCAGTACTTC	CASSLDRVYEQYF
TRBV25-1	-	-	TRBJ2-7	TGTGCCAGCAGTGAATCCGGACCATACTACGAGCAGTACTTC	CASSESGPYYEQYF
TRBV5-4	TRBD2	-	TRBJ2-1	TGTGCCAGCAGCCGGACTAGCGGGAGAAATGAGCAGTTCTTC	CASSRTSGRNEQFF
TRBV28	TRBD2	-	TRBJ2-3	TGTGCCAGCAGCGTAGCGGGGTCTGGCACAGATACGCAGTATTTT	CASSVAGSGTDTQYF
TRBV7-2	TRBD1	-	TRBJ2-7	TGTGCCAGCAGCTTAAGACAGGGGACAGGCGAGCAGTACTTC	CASSLRQGTGEQYF
TRBV2	-	-	TRBJ1-6	TGTGCCAGCAGTGAGACACCATATAATTCACCCCTCCACTTT	CASSETPYNSPLHF
TRBV27	-	-	TRBJ1-1	TGTGCCAGCAGTTTAGGGGTTCCGTTGGTGAACACTGAAGCTTTCTTT	CASSLGVPLVNTEAFF
TRBV6-1	-	-	TRBJ2-1	TGTGCCAGCAACCGACGGGGCAGCTCCTACAATGAGCAGTTCTTC	CASNRRGSSYNEQFF
TRBV2	TRBD2	-	TRBJ2-5	TGTGCCAGCAGCCTAAAGGGGCTAGCGGTGGAGACCCAGTACTTC	CASSLKGLAVETQYF
TRBV27	-	once	TRBJ1-1	TGTGCCAGCAGGTGGACGGGGGCGATGAACACTGAAGCTTTCTTT	CASRWTGAMNTEAFF
TRBV9	-	-	TRBJ1-1	TGTGCCAGCAGCGTAGCAGGGGTCAACACTGAAGCTTTCTTT	CASSVAGVNTEAFF
TRBV28	TRBD1	-	TRBJ2-2	TGTGCCAGCAGTTCTGGGACAGGGTTCGTCAGGGAGCTGTTTTTT	CASSSGTGFVRELFF
TRBV7-6	-	-	TRBJ2-1	TGTGCCAGCAGCCCTCAGGGCAATGAGCAGTTCTTC	CASSPQGNEQFF
TRBV14	-	-	TRBJ1-2	TGTGCCAGCAGCCAAGTCCGGATCTATGGCTACACCTTC	CASSQVRIYGYTF
TRBV5-1	-	few	TRBJ2-7	TGCGCCAGCAGCTTGGAGTACAGGGACGAGCAGTACTTC	CASSLEYRDEQYF
TRBV5-4	-	-	TRBJ2-3	TGTGCCAGCAGTCCTAGGCAGGAATACACAGATACGCAGTATTTT	CASSPRQEYTDTQYF
TRBV5-1	TRBD1	-	TRBJ2-7	TGCGCCAGCAGCTTGGCCGGGGACAGCCTTCGCCGGTACTTC	CASSLAGDSLRRYF
TRBV7-6	-	-	TRBJ1-5	TGTGCCAGCAGCTTAGCGGGGACGAGCAATCAGCCCCAGCATTTT	CASSLAGTSNQPQHF
TRBV11-2	-	-	TRBJ1-2	TGTGCCAGCAGCTTACCGGGCAGAATCGGGCATGGCTACACCTTC	CASSLPGRIGHGYTF
TRBV5-6	TRBD1	-	TRBJ1-6	TGTGCCAGCAGCTTTGGGACAGGGAGTTCACCCCTCCACTTT	CASSFGTGSSPLHF
TRBV6-5	TRBD1	-	TRBJ2-7	TGTGCCAGCAACCCCGGACAGGGAGGAACCTACGAGCAGTACTTC	CASNPGQGGTYEQYF
TRBV7-9	-	-	TRBJ2-1	TGTGCCAGCAGCTCGAGGAGACAGTCCCTGGAGGGTGAGCAGTTCTTC	CASSSRRQSLEGEQFF
TRBV2	-	-	TRBJ2-5	TGTGCCAGCAGTGAAGCGCTGATAGCGGCAGAGACCCAGTACTTC	CASSEALIAAETQYF
TRBV4-1	-	-	TRBJ1-1	TGCGCCAGCAGCCAAGCACCCAGGGGCCCCACTGAAGCTTTCTTT	CASSQAPRGPTEAFF
TRBV7-8	-	-	TRBJ2-7	TGTGCCAGCAGGGAGGCTGGCGAGCAGTACTTC	CASREAGEQYF
TRBV5-1	TRBD2	few	TRBJ2-7	TGCGCCAGCAGCGCGGGGGGCTTGTACGAGCAGTACTTC	CASSAGGLYEQYF
TRBV6-5	TRBD1	-	TRBJ2-1	TGTGCCAGCAGTTCCCCCGGGGACAGGGGGCACAATGAGCAGTTCTTC	CASSSPGDRGHNEQFF
TRBV11-1	-	once	TRBJ2-5	TGTGCCAGCAGCCCCAGGCGGCCTGGGGAGACCCAGTACTTC	CASSPRRPGETQYF
TRBV9	TRBD1	-	TRBJ1-1	TGTGCCAGCAGCGTATTCGACAGGGGTGAAGCTTTCTTT	CASSVFDRGEAFF
TRBV29-1	-	-	TRBJ1-1	TGCAGCGTTGCAACGATTCGAAAGGGTGGTGAAGCTTTCTTT	CSVATIRKGGEAFF
TRBV19	-	-	TRBJ2-3	TGTGCCAGTACCCGGGGTCCAGATACGCAGTATTTT	CASTRGPDTQYF
TRBV6-1	TRBD1	-	TRBJ2-1	TGTGCCAGCAGGACAGGGGACCCCTACGGAAATGAGCAGTTCTTC	CASRTGDPYGNEQFF
TRBV5-1	-	-	TRBJ2-7	TGCGCCAGCAGCTTGGTGGGGGGCCCCTACGAGCAGTACTTC	CASSLVGGPYEQYF
TRBV5-1	-	-	TRBJ1-6	TGCGCCAGCAGCCCCGGGACCCTAAATTCACCCCTCCACTTT	CASSPGTLNSPLHF
TRBV9	TRBD1	-	TRBJ1-1	TGTGCCAGCAGCCAGGGGGGGAACACTGAAGCTTTCTTT	CASSQGGNTEAFF